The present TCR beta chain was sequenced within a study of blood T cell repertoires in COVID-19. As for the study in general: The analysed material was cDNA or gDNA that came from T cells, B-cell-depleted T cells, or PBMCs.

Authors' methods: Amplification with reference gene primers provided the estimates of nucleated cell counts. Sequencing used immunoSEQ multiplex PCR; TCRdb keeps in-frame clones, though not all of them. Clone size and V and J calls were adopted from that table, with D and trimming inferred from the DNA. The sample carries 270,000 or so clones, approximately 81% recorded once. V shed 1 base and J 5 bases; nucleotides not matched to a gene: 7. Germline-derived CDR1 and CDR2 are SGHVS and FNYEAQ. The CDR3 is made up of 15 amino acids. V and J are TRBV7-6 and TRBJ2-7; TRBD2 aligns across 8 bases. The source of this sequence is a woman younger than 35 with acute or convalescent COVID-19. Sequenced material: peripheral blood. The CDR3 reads CASSLVYGRGNEQYF. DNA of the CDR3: TGTGCCAGCAGCTTAGTTTACGGGAGGGGGAACGAGCAGTACTTC. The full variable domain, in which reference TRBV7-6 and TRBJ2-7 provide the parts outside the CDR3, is GAGVSQSPRYKVTKRGQDVALRCDPISGHVSLYWYRQALGQGPEFLTYFNYEAQQDKSGLPNDRFSAERPEGSISTLTIQRTEQRDSAMYRCASSLVYGRGNEQYFGPGTRLTVT.